This TCR beta chain stems from a study of identical twins. The CDR3 length is 14 residues. With V trimmed by 6 bases and J by 3 bases, 4 bases remained unmatched. Germline CDR1 DFQATT, CDR2 SNEGSKA (reference sequence). The cDNA had a unique molecular identifier and a template-switch universal primer site. TCRdb itself ran the 5' RACE reads through MiXCR, one entry per CDR3 protein. The data contain some 330,000 distinct CDR3 sequences, approximately 9.1% of them seen just once; the ten biggest clones take up under 9.5%. General observations from the study: Conclusions leaned on cross-sectional statistical analysis and did not track the same donors over time.

Concerning this clonotype itself: Its cognate antigen is unknown.

Healthy Caucasians alone served as donors. The sequencing sample was made of naive T cells sorted from blood. V usage is TRBV20-1 and J usage is TRBJ2-3; 12 bases fit TRBD2. The sequence derives from a woman aged 45-60 years in good health. The CDR3 DNA sequence: TGCAGTGCGATGACTAGCGGGAGAACAGATACGCAGTATTTT. Translation gives CSAMTSGRTDTQYF.